The next 17 T cell receptor beta chains were all read from a single sample in a study of yellow fever vaccine responses in identical twins. TCRdb independently ran MiXCR on the RT-PCR reads; one entry per CDR3 protein. The sample lists 30,000 to 40,000 distinct CDR3 sequences, more than 50% occurring once. This material consisted of T cells from blood (PBMCs), unsorted or a sorted subset (not recorded which), taken before or after yellow fever vaccination (not recorded which). Every receptor here comes from a woman between 18 and 30 years old who received the yellow fever vaccine.

The V gene is TRBV18, the J gene TRBJ2-6; 7 bases fit TRBD1. The CDR3 is 17 amino acids. Germline CDR1 and CDR2: KGHSH and LQKENI. J was trimmed by 9 bases and V by 0 bases; bases with no gene match: 11. The CDR3 DNA reads TGTGCCAGCTCACCACCGACAGGGAGCCCGTGGGTCAACGTCCTGACTTTC. The encoded protein is CASSPPTGSPWVNVLTF. Supplemented by reference TRBV18 and TRBJ2-6, the full variable domain reads NAGVMQNPRHLVRRRGQEARLRCSPMKGHSHVYWYRQLPEEGLKFMVYLQKENIIDESGMPKERFSAEFPKEGPSILRIQQVVRGDSAAYFCASSPPTGSPWVNVLTFGAGSRLTVL.

CDR3 nucleotides: TGTGCCAGCAGCCAAGATTACAGGGGCAGCTATGGCTACACCTTC. It translates to CASSQDYRGSYGYTF. V is TRBV14 and J is TRBJ1-2; TRBD1 agrees at 7 bases. The CDR3 is 15 residues long. From germline, CDR1 is SGHDN and CDR2 FVKESK. The ends lost 0 bases at V and 4 bases at J; junction bases unmatched: 5.

This clonotype appeared a single time. This chain connects TRBV2 to TRBJ2-7; 9 positions match TRBD1. Germline V gene lookup returns CDR1 SNHLY and CDR2 FYNNEI. Trimming cost V 7 bases and J 4 bases; bases outside gene matches: 5. The CDR3 spans 13 residues. In DNA form, the CDR3 reads TGTGCCAGCACAGAGGGACAGGGTTACGAGCAGTACTTC. Protein product: CASTEGQGYEQYF.

This chain joins TRBV7-2 and TRBJ2-7; D is perhaps TRBD1 or TRBD2 (6 bases each). From germline, CDR1 is SGHTA and CDR2 FQGNSA. There are 15 residues in the CDR3. V was trimmed by 1 base and J by 7 bases, leaving 17 bases between them. The CDR3 here is CASSLVVGGRGEQYV. The CDR3 DNA follows: TGTGCCAGCAGCTTAGTCGTCGGGGGCAGAGGAGAGCAGTACGTC.

V gene TRBV18 combines with J gene TRBJ1-2; 7 nucleotides match TRBD1. The junction had 3 bases not matched to a gene; V was cut back by 3 bases and J by 2 bases. Germline CDR1 and CDR2: KGHSH and LQKENI. The length of the CDR3 is 14 residues. The CDR3 coding sequence is TGTGCCAGCTCACCTCAACAGGGGAACTATGGCTACACCTTC. Its protein product is CASSPQQGNYGYTF.

This clonotype occurred a few times. J is TRBJ2-1 and V is TRBV7-9, with D hard to call. The CDR3 runs 11 residues. V lost 4 bases and J lost 7, with 5 bases in between. CDR1 SEHNR and CDR2 FQNEAQ come from the germline V gene (reference sequence). In nucleotides, the CDR3 is TGTGCCAGCAGCTCCACAAATGAGCAGTTCTTC. This gives the protein CASSSTNEQFF.

The chain employs TRBV29-1 and TRBJ2-7; 15 nucleotides align to TRBD2. The ends lost 3 bases at V and 9 bases at J; junction bases unmatched: 0. Germline assignment: CDR1 SQVTM and CDR2 ANQGSEA. The CDR3 is made up of 12 amino acids. CDR3 nucleotides: TGCAGCGTTGAGGGACTAGCGGGAGGGCAGTACTTC. This encodes CSVEGLAGGQYF.

V is TRBV3-1 and J is TRBJ2-3, with D perhaps matching TRBD2 (6 bases). Between the trimmed V and J ends, which lost 4 bases and 1 base, there was a span of 15 bases. In germline, CDR1 is LGHDT, CDR2 YNNKEL (reference sequence). The CDR3 totals 16 residues. As DNA, the CDR3 is TGTGCCAGCAGCCCTCGGACTACCCTCCGCACAGATACGCAGTATTTT. Its protein is CASSPRTTLRTDTQYF.

The chain combines TRBV2 with TRBJ1-2; 10 bases align to TRBD1. From germline, CDR1 is SNHLY and CDR2 FYNNEI. The CDR3 sequence is 14 residues long. V dropped 8 bases and J dropped 4; count of bases not matched to a gene: 7. The CDR3 reads CASLADRGPYGYTF. For the CDR3, the DNA is TGTGCCAGCCTAGCCGACAGGGGGCCCTATGGCTACACCTTC. Supplemented by reference TRBV2 and TRBJ1-2, the full variable domain reads EPEVTQTPSHQVTQMGQEVILRCVPISNHLYFYWYRQILGQKVEFLVSFYNNEISEKSEIFDDQFSVERPDGSNFTLKIRSTKLEDSAMYFCASLADRGPYGYTFGSGTRLTVV.

Details on this clonotype: Relative to the germline gene, one junction end is altered; a read error may explain this. The gene calls are TRBV13 and TRBJ2-3; D is perhaps TRBD2 (5 bases). This CDR3 contains 14 residues. The germline CDR1 and CDR2 sequences are PRHDT and FYEKMQ (reference sequence). The CDR3 coding sequence is TGCGCCAGCAGCTTCCTGACCCGAGGGGATACGCAGTATTTT. It translates to CASSFLTRGDTQYF.

This clonotype turned up a few times. The rearrangement links TRBV2 to TRBJ2-5; D gene unclear. The CDR3 has 16 residues. Trimming removed 6 bases from V and 2 bases from J, with 19 bases in between. CDR1 SNHLY and CDR2 FYNNEI come from the germline V gene. Here the CDR3 DNA reads TGTGCCAGCAGAACACCCCGGGCAGTTCCACAAGAGACCCAGTACTTC. Translated, it gives CASRTPRAVPQETQYF.

The chain is built from TRBV15 and TRBJ2-1; TRBD2 is a possible D gene (5 bases). This CDR3 is built from 17 residues. Trimming took 1 base from V and 0 from J, leaving 13 bases between them. Germline V lookup: CDR1 LNHNV, CDR2 YYDKDF (reference sequence). Here the CDR3 DNA reads TGTGCCACCAGCAGAGCCTGGCTGGGGAGCTCCTACAATGAGCAGTTCTTC. Residues: CATSRAWLGSSYNEQFF.

The genes are TRBV5-1 and TRBJ2-7, with TRBD1 as a possible D gene (6 bases). CDR1 is SGHRS, CDR2 YFSETQ, per germline. The V end was cut by 4 bases, the J end by 5 bases, with 10 bases between. This CDR3 is 12 amino acids long. This CDR3 is CASSRNRDEQYF. CDR3 sequence (DNA): TGCGCCAGCAGCCGAAACAGGGACGAGCAGTACTTC. Full variable domain (rest looked up from reference TRBV5-1 and TRBJ2-7): KAGVTQTPRYLIKTRGQQVTLSCSPISGHRSVSWYQQTPGQGLQFLFEYFSETQRNKGNFPGRFSGRQFSNSRSEMNVSTLELGDSALYLCASSRNRDEQYFGPGTRLTVT.

Details on this clonotype: At one boundary the junction diverges from the germline segment, which might be a read error. The rearrangement links TRBV23-1 to TRBJ2-4; TRBD1 matches 10 bases. TRBV23-1 is reported as an ORF; its role is uncertain. CDR3 length: 19 amino acids. For the CDR3, the DNA is TGCGCCAGCAGTCAATCCCCAATCAGGGGGACAGGGGATAAAAGCATTCAGTACTTC. Protein product: CASSQSPIRGTGDKSIQYF.

The CDR3 DNA sequence: TGTGCCGCCGGCAGTACGGAAGATACGCAGTATTTT. This gives the protein CAAGSTEDTQYF. The chain has TRBV24-1 and TRBJ2-3; D unresolved. This CDR3 is built from 12 residues. Germline values: CDR1 KGHDR, CDR2 SFDVKD. Trimming pared 12 bases from V and 5 bases from J, leaving 14 bases between.

The sample holds one count of this clonotype. J is TRBJ1-5 and V is TRBV24-1, with a weak D call TRBD1 (5 bases). Germline CDR1 is KGHDR and CDR2 is SFDVKD. V gave up 9 bases and J gave up 0 bases, with 8 bases separating them. The CDR3 is made up of 13 amino acids. The CDR3 here is CATQGFSNQPQHF. The CDR3 bases are TGTGCCACCCAGGGCTTTAGCAATCAGCCCCAGCATTTT.

Here the CDR3 reads CASSQLRTPGVNSPLHF. The CDR3 DNA reads TGTGCCAGCAGTCAACTCCGGACCCCAGGGGTTAATTCACCCCTCCACTTT. The chain uses TRBV2 and TRBJ1-6; a weak D match, TRBD1 (6 bases). Trimming took 5 bases from V and 6 from J, leaving 20 bases between them. There are 17 residues in the CDR3. The germline V gene has CDR1 SNHLY and CDR2 FYNNEI.